The 18 T cell receptor beta chains listed next were all sequenced from one sample in a study of T cells in localized non-small cell lung cancer. Sequencing used immunoSEQ multiplex PCR; TCRdb keeps in-frame clones, though not all of them. Of 4,500 to 6,500 clones in the sample, roughly half were seen once. The starting material was lymph node tissue, obtained before any cancer treatment. The receptors were sampled from an older male donor with stage I squamous cell lung carcinoma.

The chain combines TRBV9 with TRBJ2-5, with D perhaps being TRBD1 or TRBD2 (6 bases each). CDR1 SGDLS and CDR2 YYNGEE come from the germline V gene. This CDR3 has 16 amino acids. Trimming left V 2 bases short and J 4 bases short, with 18 bases between. The CDR3 region is CASSVNVGGGGETQYF. Here the CDR3 DNA reads TGTGCCAGCAGCGTGAACGTGGGAGGAGGGGGAGAGACCCAGTACTTC. Together with reference TRBV9 and TRBJ2-5, the CDR3 gives the full variable domain: DSGVTQTPKHLITATGQRVTLRCSPRSGDLSVYWYQQSLDQGLQFLIQYYNGEERAKGNILERFSAQQFPDLHSELNLSSLELGDSALYFCASSVNVGGGGETQYFGPGTRLLVL.

The CDR3, as DNA: TGTGCCAGCAGCGTTTCCCCGAACACTGAAGCTTTCTTT. Its protein is CASSVSPNTEAFF. V gene TRBV9 combines with J gene TRBJ1-1; the D is unclear. Per germline, CDR1 SGDLS and CDR2 YYNGEE. The CDR3 sequence is 13 residues long. Trimming cost V 2 bases and J 1 base, with 6 bases left between them.

This sequence joins TRBV6-8 and TRBJ1-2; no clear D gene. Trimming removed 4 bases at V and 8 bases at J, with 11 bases between. The germline V gene encodes CDR1 MNHGY and CDR2 SAAAGT. There are 12 residues in the CDR3. In nucleotides, the CDR3 is TGTGCCAGCAGTTGGAACATGGGGGGCTACACCTTC. Residues: CASSWNMGGYTF.

This CDR3 reads CAWSSGTGHNQPQHF. CDR3 nucleotides: TGTGCCTGGAGCTCTGGGACAGGGCACAATCAGCCCCAGCATTTT. V is TRBV30 and J is TRBJ1-5; TRBD1 aligns across 9 bases. The CDR3 covers 15 residues. The trim removed 3 bases at V and 3 bases at J, leaving 6 bases unmatched. CDR1 GTSNPN and CDR2 SVGIG come from the germline V gene (reference sequence). Variable domain in full (rest from reference TRBV30 and TRBJ1-5): SQTIHQWPATLVQPVGSPLSLECTVEGTSNPNLYWYRQAAGRGLQLLFYSVGIGQISSEVPQNLSASRPQDRQFILSSKKLLLSDSGFYLCAWSSGTGHNQPQHFGDGTRLSIL.

The chain couples TRBV29-1 to TRBJ2-6; D remains unclear. Germline CDR1 reads SQVTM; CDR2 reads ANQGSEA. The CDR3 totals 13 residues. V was cut by 4 bases and J by 1 base, with 5 bases left in between. The CDR3 coding sequence is TGCAGCGTTGTGGGTTCTGGGGCCAACGTCCTGACTTTC. Its protein product is CSVVGSGANVLTF. Full variable domain (rest looked up from reference TRBV29-1 and TRBJ2-6): SAVISQKPSRDICQRGTSLTIQCQVDSQVTMMFWYRQQPGQSLTLIATANQGSEATYESGFVIDKFPISRPNLTFSTLTVSNMSPEDSSIYLCSVVGSGANVLTFGAGSRLTVL.

This clone is labeled as medium-sized. The rearrangement links TRBV6-7 to TRBJ2-5; 7 nucleotides align to TRBD2. TRBV6-7 belongs to the ORF category, with a function that is uncertain. The CDR3 length is 14 residues. J lost 4 bases, V lost 6 bases, and 8 bases had no gene match. CDR3 amino acids: CASRGEGEGETQYF. For the CDR3, the DNA is TGTGCCAGCAGGGGGGAGGGAGAAGGAGAGACCCAGTACTTC.

Here the CDR3 reads CATSRARAGGPNEQFF. The CDR3 region has the DNA TGTGCCACCAGCAGGGCCCGGGCGGGAGGGCCAAATGAGCAGTTCTTC. This rearrangement joins TRBV15 to TRBJ2-1; 9 bases line up with TRBD2. The germline V gene encodes CDR1 LNHNV and CDR2 YYDKDF (reference sequence). The junction had 10 bases not matched to a gene; V was cut back by 3 bases and J by 7 bases. The CDR3 loop spans 16 amino acids.

The genes are TRBV12-5 and TRBJ2-5; D is uncertain. The CDR3 is 13 amino acids. The V gene's germline CDR1 is LGHNT and CDR2 FRNRAP. V lost 2 bases, J lost 5 bases, and 9 bases lay in between. The CDR3 loop is CASGLQPGETQYF. In DNA form, the CDR3 reads TGTGCTAGTGGTTTGCAGCCTGGGGAGACCCAGTACTTC.

Only a few counts were recorded for this clone. This sequence joins TRBV19 and TRBJ1-1, with D unclear. The germline V gene encodes CDR1 LNHDA and CDR2 SQIVND (reference sequence). Trimming removed 5 bases from V and 4 bases from J, with 14 bases in between. The CDR3 spans 14 residues. CDR3 residues: CASSRRTIGTEAFF. CDR3 sequence (DNA): TGTGCCAGTAGTCGTCGGACGATCGGCACTGAAGCTTTCTTT.

The J gene is TRBJ1-1, the V gene TRBV6-8; no clear D gene. Germline V gene lookup returns CDR1 MNHGY and CDR2 SAAAGT. CDR3 length: 13 amino acids. V was clipped by 3 bases and J by 0 bases, with 5 bases between them. The CDR3 here is CASSYFLNTEAFF. The CDR3 DNA reads TGTGCCAGCAGTTATTTCCTGAACACTGAAGCTTTCTTT.

This clone was recorded a few times. The rearrangement links TRBV2 to TRBJ1-1, with TRBD1 matching over 7 bases. The length of the CDR3 is 12 residues. Germline V gene lookup returns CDR1 SNHLY and CDR2 FYNNEI. Trimming took 4 bases from V and 10 from J; bases not matched to a gene: 6. The CDR3, as DNA: TGTGCCAGCAGTGTGACAGGGCTTGGAGCTTTCTTT. Translation: CASSVTGLGAFF.

The V and J genes are TRBV19 and TRBJ1-5; no reliable D call. The CDR3 contains 12 residues. The germline V gene encodes CDR1 LNHDA and CDR2 SQIVND (reference sequence). Trimming left V 5 bases short and J 0 bases short, with 2 bases between. CDR3 nucleotides: TGTGCCAGTAGTGGTAGCAATCAGCCCCAGCATTTT. This translates into CASSGSNQPQHF.

The chain is built from TRBV30 and TRBJ1-4, with unresolved D. The CDR3 sequence is 15 residues long. Germline V lookup: CDR1 GTSNPN, CDR2 SVGIG (reference sequence). Trimming shortened V by 2 bases and J by 7 bases, and 17 bases separated the two germline ends. The CDR3 reads CAWSYIRTGSEKLFF. CDR3 coding DNA: TGTGCCTGGAGTTATATCCGGACGGGGAGTGAAAAACTGTTTTTT.

J is TRBJ2-7 and V is TRBV6-8; 8 positions agree with TRBD1. Germline V gene data show CDR1 as MNHGY and CDR2 as SAAAGT. Trimming removed 5 bases from V and 2 bases from J; junction bases left unmatched: 5. CDR3 size: 14 residues. The CDR3 DNA reads as TGTGCCAGCAGTCGCGGGACAGGCACCTACGAGCAGTACTTC. Amino acids: CASSRGTGTYEQYF.

The rearrangement links TRBV29-1 to TRBJ2-7, with D perhaps given as TRBD1 or TRBD2 (5 bases each). Trimming cost V 6 bases and J 0 bases, with 18 bases left between them. The CDR3 has 15 amino acids. Germline-derived CDR1 and CDR2 are SQVTM and ANQGSEA. In DNA, the CDR3 is TGCAGCGTAGGGGACCCAGGGAGTCCCTCCTACGAGCAGTACTTC. It translates to CSVGDPGSPSYEQYF.

V is TRBV12-5 and J is TRBJ2-2; possible D gene TRBD2, 6 bases. This CDR3 is 13 amino acids long. Germline V gene sequence: CDR1 LGHNT, CDR2 FRNRAP. The DNA of the CDR3 is TGTGCCCGCAGGGACTGGGACACCGGGGAGCTGTTTTTT. This sequence encodes CARRDWDTGELFF.

In its sample, this clone was seen a few times. The J gene is TRBJ1-1, the V gene TRBV6-8; 7 bases are a match to TRBD1. Germline CDR1 and CDR2: MNHGY and SAAAGT. CDR3 size: 14 residues. V shed 7 bases and J 1 base; nucleotides not matched to a gene: 6. Here the CDR3 DNA reads TGTGCCAGCAAAAGACAGGGCGAGAACACTGAAGCTTTCTTT. Translated: CASKRQGENTEAFF.

The CDR3 bases are TGCGCCAGCACCCCGGGGGGGGGCCTGGGCGGGGAGCTGTTTTTT. Protein sequence: CASTPGGGLGGELFF. V usage is TRBV10-2 and J usage is TRBJ2-2; 8 bases are shared with TRBD2. Germline CDR1 is WSHSY and CDR2 is SAAADI. This CDR3 is built from 15 residues. V dropped 7 bases and J dropped 7; count of bases not matched to a gene: 11.